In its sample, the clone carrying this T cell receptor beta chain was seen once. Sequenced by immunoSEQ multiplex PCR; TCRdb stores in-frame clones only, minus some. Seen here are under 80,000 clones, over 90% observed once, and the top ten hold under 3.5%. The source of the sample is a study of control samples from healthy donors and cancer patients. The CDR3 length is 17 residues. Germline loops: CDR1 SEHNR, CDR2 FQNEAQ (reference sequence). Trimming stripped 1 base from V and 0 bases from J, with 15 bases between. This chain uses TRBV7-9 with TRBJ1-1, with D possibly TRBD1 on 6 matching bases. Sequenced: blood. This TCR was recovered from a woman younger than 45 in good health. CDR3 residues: CASSLELGAHMNTEAFF. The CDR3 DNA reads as TGTGCCAGCAGCTTAGAGTTGGGGGCCCACATGAACACTGAAGCTTTCTTT. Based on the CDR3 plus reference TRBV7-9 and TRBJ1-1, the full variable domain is DTGVSQNPRHKITKRGQNVTFRCDPISEHNRLYWYRQTLGQGPEFLTYFQNEAQLEKSRLLSDRFSAERPKGSFSTLEIQRTEQGDSAMYLCASSLELGAHMNTEAFFGQGTRLTVV.